This entry concerns a single T cell receptor (beta chain). There are no base qualities to consult, and no much larger clone falls within one base. Donors were healthy humans. The library was built by means of the immunoSEQ multiplex PCR assay. TCRdb retrieved this table from immuneACCESS and kept in-frame rearrangements only. Not all clones are present; in checked studies, unresolved V genes account for under half, and no reason is known for the remainder. The sample data list about 1,500 clones, and 93% of these were observed just once. The leading ten clones occupy about 3.9% of the sample. The sample belongs to a study of T cell repertoires and Cas9 in healthy adults (dated by TCRdb to 2017 to 2018). Regarding the research as a whole: Within the CD4 and CD8 compartments, the researchers characterized SpCas9-reactive T cells in terms of multi-effector potency, cytotoxicity and lineage determination. The study examined preexisting T cell immunity against the Streptococcus pyogenes Cas9 nuclease (SpCas9) used in CRISPR gene editing.

For this chain, trimming is 0 bases at the V end and 5 bases at the J end, and the number of junction bases without a gene match is 5. Including cysteine and phenylalanine, the CDR3 has 15 amino acids. Just the 45-base CDR3 DNA is kept, in frame starting at base 1. Looking up the germline V gene yields CDR1 SGHRS and CDR2 YFSETQ. Results and caveats for the whole study, not just this receptor: Among the healthy humans studied, a preexisting SpCas9-directed effector T cell response was described as ubiquitous. In vitro, the proliferation and function of SpCas9-reactive effector T cells were reported to be mitigated by SpCas9-reactive regulatory T cells.

This TCR derives from a human donor in good health. Sequencing was done on a sample of SpCas9-reactive CD4+ effector T cells (CD137+, CD154-, CD25-, CD127+) from PBMCs; culture status not recorded. Interpreted using the paper, the cell subset or site label stands for: SpCas9-reactive effector T cells. This sequence uses TRBV5-1 and TRBJ1-5; TRBD1 aligns with 7 central bases. The CDR3 here reads CASSLDPQGDQPQHF. The nucleotide sequence reads TGCGCCAGCAGCTTGGACCCCCAGGGGGATCAGCCCCAGCATTTT.